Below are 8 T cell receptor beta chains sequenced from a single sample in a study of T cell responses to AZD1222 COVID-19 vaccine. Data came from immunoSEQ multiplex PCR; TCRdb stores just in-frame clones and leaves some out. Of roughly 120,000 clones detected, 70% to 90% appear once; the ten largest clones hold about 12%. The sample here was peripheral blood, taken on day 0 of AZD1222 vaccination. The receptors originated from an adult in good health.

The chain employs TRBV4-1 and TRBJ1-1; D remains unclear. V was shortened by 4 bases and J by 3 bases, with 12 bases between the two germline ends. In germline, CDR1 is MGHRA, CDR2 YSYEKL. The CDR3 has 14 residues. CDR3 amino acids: CASSPPRRDTEAFF. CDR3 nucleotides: TGCGCCAGCAGCCCTCCGCGTAGAGACACTGAAGCTTTCTTT.

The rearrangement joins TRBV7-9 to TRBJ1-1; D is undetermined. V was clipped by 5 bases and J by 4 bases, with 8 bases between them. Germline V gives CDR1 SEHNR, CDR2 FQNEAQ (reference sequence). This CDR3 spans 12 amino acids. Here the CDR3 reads CASSRGVTEAFF. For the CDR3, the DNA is TGTGCCAGCAGCCGGGGAGTCACTGAAGCTTTCTTT.

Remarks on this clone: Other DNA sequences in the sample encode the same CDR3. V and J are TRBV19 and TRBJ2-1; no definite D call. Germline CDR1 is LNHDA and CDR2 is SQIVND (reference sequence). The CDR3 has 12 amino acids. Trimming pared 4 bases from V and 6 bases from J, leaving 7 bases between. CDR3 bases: TGTGCCAGTAGTAGGGGTGGCAATGAGCAGTTCTTC. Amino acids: CASSRGGNEQFF. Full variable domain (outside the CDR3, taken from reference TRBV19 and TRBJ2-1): DGGITQSPKYLFRKEGQNVTLSCEQNLNHDAMYWYRQDPGQGLRLIYYSQIVNDFQKGDIAEGYSVSREKKESFPLTVTSAQKNPTAFYLCASSRGGNEQFFGPGTRLTVL.

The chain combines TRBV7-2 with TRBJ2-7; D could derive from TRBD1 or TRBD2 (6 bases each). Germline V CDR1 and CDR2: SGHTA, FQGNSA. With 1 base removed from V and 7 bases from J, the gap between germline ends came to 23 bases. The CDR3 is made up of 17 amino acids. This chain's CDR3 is CASSLGAGIFQGPEQYF. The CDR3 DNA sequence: TGTGCCAGCAGCTTAGGCGCGGGGATTTTCCAGGGGCCGGAGCAGTACTTC.

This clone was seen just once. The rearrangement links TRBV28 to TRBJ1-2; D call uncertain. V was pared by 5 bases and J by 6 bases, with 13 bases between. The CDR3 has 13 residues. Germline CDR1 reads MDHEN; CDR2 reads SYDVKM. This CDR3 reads CASSVPPSDGYTF. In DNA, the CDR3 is TGTGCCAGCAGTGTCCCTCCGTCGGATGGCTACACCTTC.

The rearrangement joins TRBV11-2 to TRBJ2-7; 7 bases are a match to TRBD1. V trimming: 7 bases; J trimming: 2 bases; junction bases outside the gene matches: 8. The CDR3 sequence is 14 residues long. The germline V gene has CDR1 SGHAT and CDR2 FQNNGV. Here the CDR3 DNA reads TGTGCCAGCAACTCAGGGACAGACACCTACGAGCAGTACTTC. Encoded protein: CASNSGTDTYEQYF.

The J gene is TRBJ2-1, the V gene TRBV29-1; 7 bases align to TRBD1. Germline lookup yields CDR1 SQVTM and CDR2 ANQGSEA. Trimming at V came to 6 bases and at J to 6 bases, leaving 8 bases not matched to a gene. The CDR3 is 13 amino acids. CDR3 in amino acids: CSVRQGAFNEQFF. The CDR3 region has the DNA TGCAGCGTGCGACAGGGCGCATTCAATGAGCAGTTCTTC.

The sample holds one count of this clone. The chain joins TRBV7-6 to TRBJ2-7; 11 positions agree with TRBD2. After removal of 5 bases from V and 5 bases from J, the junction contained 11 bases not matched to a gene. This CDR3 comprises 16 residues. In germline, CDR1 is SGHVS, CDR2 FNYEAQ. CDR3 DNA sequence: TGTGCCAGCAGCCCGGAGCTAGCGGGAGGACGGAACGAGCAGTACTTC. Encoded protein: CASSPELAGGRNEQYF.